This is a list of T cell receptor beta chains from one sample in a study of vaccination and CD4 T cells after COVID-19. The antigens for these receptors are not known. TCRdb ran MiXCR on the PCR reads and lists one entry per CDR3 protein. The sample has over 10,000 distinct CDR3 sequences, around 43% seen once. Sequencing input: CD4+ T cells from blood, cultured in vitro. Source of these receptors: a human donor who had recovered from COVID-19. Both conserved end residues are trimmed from each CDR3.

v_call	cdr3_aa
TRBV19	ASSMGDRRQPQH
TRBV6-1	ASSEMGREKLF
TRBV20-1	SAIKSRDYLYNEQF
TRBV20-1	SASRRGQGHQPQH
TRBV10-3	AISESSGIEQY
TRBV7-8	ASTARTGGTEAF
TRBV2	ASRGRVNGNSPLH
TRBV6-2/TRBV6-3	ASTELNQGIRHEQY
TRBV7-2	ASSPKTGGYGYT
TRBV10-3	AIWGGISNQPQH
TRBV30	AWSGRQGLPYGYT
TRBV6-1	ASRRRQGENGYT
TRBV5-1	ASSLGFEAGGETQY
TRBV20-1	SAGDASGSYNEQF
TRBV9	ASSVGPRNTEAF
TRBV6-5	ASSYRSGGSEQF
TRBV18	ASSPGTDSNT
TRBV6-1	ASRDRVNTEAF
TRBV12-3/TRBV12-4	ASSRDHQPQH
TRBV20-1	SARDKQGYTGELF
TRBV12-3/TRBV12-4	ASSPGTGRPNTEAF
TRBV12-3/TRBV12-4	ASSFGQAIH
TRBV20-1	SARAVGAWTGELF
TRBV20-1	SVGTSGGYEQY
TRBV6-2/TRBV6-3	ASSFSAGGLPYEQY
TRBV30	AWSVSAGSGEAF
TRBV6-1	ASSPNVGIDTQY
TRBV11-3	ASSLGGRGRETQY
TRBV7-2	ASSLAREKLF
TRBV27	VSSLLGTPNYGYT
TRBV19	ASSIWGRGLITEAF
TRBV6-5	ASSYPTGGLSYEQY
TRBV12-3/TRBV12-4	ASSPLRTGNQPQH
TRBV5-1	ASSSQGRSTNTEAF
TRBV7-6	ASSERTRREQF
TRBV2	ASNWGTGIRLGTEAF
TRBV12-3/TRBV12-4	ASSSGTTEF
TRBV15	ATSRAGLAGGNEQF
TRBV7-9	ASSLPGQGTGEKLF
TRBV20-1	SARSPGRGDPY
TRBV5-4	ASSLVTSTDTQY
TRBV27	ASSPSGPSHEQY
TRBV12-3/TRBV12-4	ASSLSGRGTDTQY
TRBV7-6	ASSLGSRGGNGNEQF
TRBV20-1	SAQTRMGADTQY
TRBV14	ASSQDLITYEQY
TRBV19	ASSIQGAGTEAF